The 2 T cell receptor beta chains reported below all come from one sample, sequenced in a study of shared clonotypes between healthy human individuals. Using immunoSEQ multiplex PCR, the repertoire was profiled, and TCRdb retains in-frame clones only, with some absent. The sample has some 87,000 clones, 60% to 70% seen once. The sample consisted of memory CD8+ T cells sorted from blood. Documented subset: CD45RO+ cells pooled with CCR7-negative TemRA cells. The receptors were sampled from a man younger than 40 in good health.

The chain carries TRBV2 and TRBJ2-5; D remains ambiguous. The CDR3 is 13 residues long. In germline, CDR1 is SNHLY, CDR2 FYNNEI. V gave up 3 bases and J gave up 5 bases, with 10 bases separating them. The DNA of the CDR3 is TGTGCCAGCAGTGAGGCCGGGTTTGAGACCCAGTACTTC. Its translation is CASSEAGFETQYF.

This clone is a singleton in its sample. The chain recombines TRBV5-4 with TRBJ2-7; D possibly corresponds to TRBD2 (5 bases). This CDR3 contains 16 residues. Germline lookup yields CDR1 SGHNT and CDR2 YYREEE (reference sequence). V was pared by 5 bases and J by 3 bases, with 21 bases between. The CDR3 protein is CASRSTVEGTVYEQYF. CDR3 nucleotides: TGTGCCAGCAGGTCCACGGTCGAGGGAACGGTCTACGAGCAGTACTTC.